The entry that follows covers one TCR beta chain sequence. Antigen unknown. Germline V gene lookup returns CDR1 SEHNR and CDR2 FQNEAQ (reference sequence). The CDR3 has 14 amino acids. Unmatched junction bases numbered 8, after V lost 5 bases and J lost 5 bases. These data belong to a study of cytomegalovirus exposure and HLA in healthy donors. Whole-study results and caveats: Cytomegalovirus-associated status was assigned to 164 TCR beta chains.

Both 60 Vbeta primers and 13 Jbeta primers went into the PCR. Method: immunoSEQ multiplex PCR; TCRdb's copy keeps in-frame clones and lacks some. The sample has about 180,000 clones; 60% to 80% are singletons. J is TRBJ2-7 and V is TRBV7-9, with 8 bases matching TRBD1. The sample consisted of PBMCs. The receptor comes from a man aged 35 to 55 in good health and CMV-seropositive. CDR3 in DNA: TGTGCCAGCAGCGAAAGACAGGGGTTAGACGAGCAGTACTTC. The encoded protein is CASSERQGLDEQYF.